This record looks at one TCR beta chain sequence and its context. These data belong to a study of blood T cell repertoires in COVID-19. Study overall: From T cells, B-cell-depleted T cells, or PBMCs came the material, which was cDNA or gDNA.

The CDR3 contains 16 residues. Germline CDR1 LNHDA, CDR2 SQIVND (reference sequence). Trimming left V 2 bases short and J 2 bases short, with 13 bases between. How the authors handled the data: Amplification of reference gene primers was used by the study to estimate nucleated cell counts. Measured with immunoSEQ multiplex PCR; TCRdb has only the in-frame clones, and not every one. For V, J and clone size, that table is used; D and trimming come from the DNA. The top ten hold approximately 4.4% of the sample, which has about 81,000 clones, 88% seen once. The J gene is TRBJ1-5, the V gene TRBV19; the D is unclear. The receptor was derived from a woman older than 75 with acute or convalescent COVID-19. Input material: peripheral blood. This CDR3 reads CASSITGIRGNQPQHF. The CDR3 coding sequence is TGTGCCAGTAGTATAACGGGGATTCGGGGCAATCAGCCCCAGCATTTT.